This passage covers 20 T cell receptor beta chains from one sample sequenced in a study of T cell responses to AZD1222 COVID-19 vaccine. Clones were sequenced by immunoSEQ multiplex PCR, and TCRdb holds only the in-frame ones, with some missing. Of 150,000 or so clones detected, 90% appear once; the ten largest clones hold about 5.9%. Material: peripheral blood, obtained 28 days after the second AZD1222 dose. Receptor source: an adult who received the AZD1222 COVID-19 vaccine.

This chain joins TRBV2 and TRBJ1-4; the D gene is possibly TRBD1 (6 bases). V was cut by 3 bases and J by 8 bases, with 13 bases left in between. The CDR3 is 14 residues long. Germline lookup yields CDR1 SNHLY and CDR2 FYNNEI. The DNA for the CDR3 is TGTGCCAGCAGTGACCACAGGGTCGAGGAAAAACTGTTTTTT. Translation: CASSDHRVEEKLFF. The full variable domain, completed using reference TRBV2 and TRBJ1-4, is EPEVTQTPSHQVTQMGQEVILRCVPISNHLYFYWYRQILGQKVEFLVSFYNNEISEKSEIFDDQFSVERPDGSNFTLKIRSTKLEDSAMYFCASSDHRVEEKLFFGSGTQLSVL.

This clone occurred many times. The DNA for the CDR3 is TGTGCCAGCAGCCACCTACCGGGACTAGCGGCCTACGAGCAGTACTTC. As protein: CASSHLPGLAAYEQYF. J is TRBJ2-7 and V is TRBV3-1 (or the pseudogene TRBV3-2); 11 positions agree with TRBD2. Germline CDR1 LGHDT, CDR2 YNNKEL (reference sequence). The CDR3 runs 16 residues. V shed 3 bases and J 2 bases; nucleotides not matched to a gene: 6.

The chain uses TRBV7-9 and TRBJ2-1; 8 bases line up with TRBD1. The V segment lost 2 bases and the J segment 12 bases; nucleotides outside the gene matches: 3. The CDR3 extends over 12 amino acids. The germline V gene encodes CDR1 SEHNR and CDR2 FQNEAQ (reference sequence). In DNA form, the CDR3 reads TGTGCCAGCAGCTTACGAGACAGGGGGCAGTTCTTC. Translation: CASSLRDRGQFF.

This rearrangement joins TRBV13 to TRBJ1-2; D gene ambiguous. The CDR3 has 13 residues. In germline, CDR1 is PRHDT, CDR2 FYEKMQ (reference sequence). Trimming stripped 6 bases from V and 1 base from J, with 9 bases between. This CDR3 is CASRPTLNYGYTF. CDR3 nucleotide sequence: TGTGCCAGCAGGCCGACACTTAACTATGGCTACACCTTC.

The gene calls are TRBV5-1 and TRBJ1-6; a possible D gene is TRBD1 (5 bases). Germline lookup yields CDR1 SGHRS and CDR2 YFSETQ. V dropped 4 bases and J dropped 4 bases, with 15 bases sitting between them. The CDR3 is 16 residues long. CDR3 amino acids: CASSRTATAYNSPLHF. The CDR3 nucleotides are TGCGCCAGCAGCAGGACCGCGACAGCTTATAATTCACCCCTCCACTTT.

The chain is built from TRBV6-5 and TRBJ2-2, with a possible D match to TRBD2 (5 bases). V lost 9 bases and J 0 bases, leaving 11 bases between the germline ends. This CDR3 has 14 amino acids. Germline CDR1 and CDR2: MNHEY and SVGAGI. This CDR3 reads CASTGNANTGELFF. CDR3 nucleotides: TGTGCCAGTACGGGAAACGCGAACACCGGGGAGCTGTTTTTT.

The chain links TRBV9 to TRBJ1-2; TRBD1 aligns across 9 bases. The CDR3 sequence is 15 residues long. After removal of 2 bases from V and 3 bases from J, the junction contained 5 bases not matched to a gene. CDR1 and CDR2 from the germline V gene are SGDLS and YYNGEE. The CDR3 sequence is CASSVTGGSDYGYTF. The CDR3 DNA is TGTGCCAGCAGCGTTACAGGGGGCTCAGACTATGGCTACACCTTC.

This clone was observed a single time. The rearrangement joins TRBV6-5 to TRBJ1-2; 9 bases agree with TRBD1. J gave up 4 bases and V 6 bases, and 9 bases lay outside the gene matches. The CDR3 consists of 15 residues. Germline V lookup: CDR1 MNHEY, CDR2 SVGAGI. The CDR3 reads CASSHGTGSGYGYTF. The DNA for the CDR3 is TGTGCCAGCAGCCATGGGACAGGGTCCGGCTATGGCTACACCTTC.

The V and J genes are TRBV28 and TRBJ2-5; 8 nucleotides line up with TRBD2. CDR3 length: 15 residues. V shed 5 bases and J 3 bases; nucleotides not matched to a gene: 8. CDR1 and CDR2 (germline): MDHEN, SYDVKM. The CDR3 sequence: CASSRSGGPEETQYF. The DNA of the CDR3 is TGTGCCAGCAGTAGGTCGGGGGGGCCTGAAGAGACCCAGTACTTC.

The CDR3 bases are TGTGCCAGCAGTTTGGGACGTTGGGCCGGACAGGGGATTTCACCCCTCCACTTT. Amino acids: CASSLGRWAGQGISPLHF. The chain links TRBV27 to TRBJ1-6; 9 nucleotides agree with TRBD1. The germline gives CDR1 MNHEY, CDR2 SMNVEV (reference sequence). Germline trimming cut 3 bases from V and 9 bases from J; bases unmatched to any gene: 15. The CDR3 length is 18 residues.

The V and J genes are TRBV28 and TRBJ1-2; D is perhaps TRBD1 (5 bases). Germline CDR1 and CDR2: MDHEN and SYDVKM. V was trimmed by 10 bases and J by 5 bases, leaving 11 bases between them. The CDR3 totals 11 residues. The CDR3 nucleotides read TGTGCCACGTCAGGGCGGTATGGCTACACCTTC. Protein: CATSGRYGYTF.

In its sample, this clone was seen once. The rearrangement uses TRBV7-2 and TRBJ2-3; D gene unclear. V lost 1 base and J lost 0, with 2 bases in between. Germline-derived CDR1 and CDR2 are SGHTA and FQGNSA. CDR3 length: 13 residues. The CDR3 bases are TGTGCCAGCAGCTTAGGGAGCACAGATACGCAGTATTTT. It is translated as CASSLGSTDTQYF.

The CDR3 loop is CASSPPGGRGNTEAFF. CDR3 in DNA: TGTGCCAGCTCACCACCGGGAGGGAGGGGGAACACTGAAGCTTTCTTT. This rearrangement joins TRBV18 to TRBJ1-1; a weak D match, TRBD1 (5 bases). The CDR3 covers 16 residues. V was shortened by 0 bases and J by 1 base, with 12 bases between the two germline ends. From germline, CDR1 is KGHSH and CDR2 LQKENI.

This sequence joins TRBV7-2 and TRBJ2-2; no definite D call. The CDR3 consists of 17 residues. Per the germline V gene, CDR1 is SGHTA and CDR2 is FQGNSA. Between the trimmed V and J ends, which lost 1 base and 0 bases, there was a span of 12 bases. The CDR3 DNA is TGTGCCAGCAGCTTAGTATTGCAGACTGCGAACACCGGGGAGCTGTTTTTT. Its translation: CASSLVLQTANTGELFF.

The CDR3 nucleotides read TGTGCCAGCTCACACGGACAGGGGGCGCTTCGCAATCAGCCCCAGCATTTT. It encodes CASSHGQGALRNQPQHF. The chain recombines TRBV18 with TRBJ1-5; 11 bases fit TRBD1. Germline values: CDR1 KGHSH, CDR2 LQKENI. The V gene end was trimmed by 4 bases and the J gene end by 2 bases; junction bases not matched to a gene: 7. The CDR3 has 17 amino acids.

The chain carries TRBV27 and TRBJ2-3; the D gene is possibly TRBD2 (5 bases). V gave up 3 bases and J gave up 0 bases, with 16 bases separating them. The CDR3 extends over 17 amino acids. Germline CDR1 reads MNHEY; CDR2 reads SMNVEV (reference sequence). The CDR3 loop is CASSLTSRGRSTDTQYF. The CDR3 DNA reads TGTGCCAGCAGTTTGACCTCTCGGGGTCGTAGCACAGATACGCAGTATTTT.

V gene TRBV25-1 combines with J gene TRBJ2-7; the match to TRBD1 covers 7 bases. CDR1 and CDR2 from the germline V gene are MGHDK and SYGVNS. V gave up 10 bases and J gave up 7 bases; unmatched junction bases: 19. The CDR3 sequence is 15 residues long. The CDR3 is CATSPPSLTGKEQYF. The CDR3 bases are TGTGCCACCTCGCCCCCGAGCCTGACAGGGAAAGAGCAGTACTTC.

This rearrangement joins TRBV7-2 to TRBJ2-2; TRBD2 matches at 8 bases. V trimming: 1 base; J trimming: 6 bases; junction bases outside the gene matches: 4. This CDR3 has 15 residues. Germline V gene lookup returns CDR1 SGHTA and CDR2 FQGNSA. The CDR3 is CASSLVGGGPGELFF. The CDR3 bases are TGTGCCAGCAGCTTAGTAGGCGGGGGGCCCGGGGAGCTGTTTTTT.

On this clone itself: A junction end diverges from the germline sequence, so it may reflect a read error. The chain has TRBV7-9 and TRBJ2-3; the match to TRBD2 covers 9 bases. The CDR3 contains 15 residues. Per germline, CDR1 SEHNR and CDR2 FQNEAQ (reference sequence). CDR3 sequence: CASSVAGASTDTQYF. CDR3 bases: TGTGCCAGCAGCGTAGCGGGGGCCAGCACAGATACGCAGTATTTT.

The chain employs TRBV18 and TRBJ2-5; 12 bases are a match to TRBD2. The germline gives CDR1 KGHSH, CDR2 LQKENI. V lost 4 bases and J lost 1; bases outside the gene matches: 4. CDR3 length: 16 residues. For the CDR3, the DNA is TGTGCCAGCTCACTCTCGACTAGCGGGGGCCAAGAGACCCAGTACTTC. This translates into CASSLSTSGGQETQYF.